Each of the 2 T cell receptor beta chains below was sequenced from the same sample in a study of identical twins. One entry per CDR3 protein, called by TCRdb with MiXCR from the 5' RACE reads. This table has roughly 470,000 distinct CDR3 sequences, roughly an eighth appearing once. Another study also made use of these data, one on yellow fever vaccine responses in identical twins.

Sequencing used CD4+ T cells sorted from blood. These receptors were obtained from a woman aged 18-29 years in good health.

This rearrangement joins TRBV4-3 to TRBJ2-1; TRBD2 agrees at 11 bases. CDR1 and CDR2 from the germline V gene are LGHNA and YSLEER. Trimming removed 3 bases from V and 8 bases from J; junction bases left unmatched: 18. The CDR3 extends over 19 amino acids. CDR3: CASSQSPLTSGRSLHEQFF. CDR3 nucleotides: TGCGCCAGCAGCCAGTCGCCTCTTACTAGCGGGAGATCGTTGCATGAGCAGTTCTTC.

Comments on this clonotype: This may arise from a read error, as a much more abundant clone is one base away. This chain uses TRBV7-8 with TRBJ2-1, with TRBD2 matching over 7 bases. V lost 7 bases and J lost 9; bases outside the gene matches: 12. Germline CDR1 SGHVS, CDR2 FQNEAQ. The CDR3 sequence is 14 residues long. The CDR3 sequence: CASKAGTTNSEQFF. The CDR3 DNA reads TGTGCCAGCAAAGCAGGGACTACGAACAGTGAGCAGTTCTTC.